The source of this T cell receptor (beta chain) is a study of T cells after yellow fever vaccination. Each CDR3 protein gets one entry after TCRdb re-called the 5' RACE reads with MiXCR. In the table there are roughly 32,000 distinct CDR3 sequences, about 10% of which are singletons. Broader study findings: One caveat is that FACS-sorted repertoires could contain abundant clonotypes contaminating from the bulk population.

Germline V gene sequence: CDR1 LGHNA, CDR2 YNFKEQ. This CDR3 is 17 amino acids long. Trimming left V 1 base short and J 3 bases short, with 16 bases between. This clonotype appeared many times. The sample here was PBMCs, either bulk or a sorted T-cell subset (CD4+, CD8+, memory, or dextramer-sorted; not recorded which), taken around 15 days after the first yellow fever vaccination. V and J are TRBV4-2 and TRBJ2-1; D is tentatively TRBD1 or TRBD2 (5 bases each). This receptor was identified in a man younger than 35 who received the YFV17D yellow fever vaccine. The CDR3 spells CASSQGQRIGGYNEQFF. The CDR3 DNA sequence: TGTGCCAGCAGCCAAGGTCAACGGATTGGGGGCTACAATGAGCAGTTCTTC.